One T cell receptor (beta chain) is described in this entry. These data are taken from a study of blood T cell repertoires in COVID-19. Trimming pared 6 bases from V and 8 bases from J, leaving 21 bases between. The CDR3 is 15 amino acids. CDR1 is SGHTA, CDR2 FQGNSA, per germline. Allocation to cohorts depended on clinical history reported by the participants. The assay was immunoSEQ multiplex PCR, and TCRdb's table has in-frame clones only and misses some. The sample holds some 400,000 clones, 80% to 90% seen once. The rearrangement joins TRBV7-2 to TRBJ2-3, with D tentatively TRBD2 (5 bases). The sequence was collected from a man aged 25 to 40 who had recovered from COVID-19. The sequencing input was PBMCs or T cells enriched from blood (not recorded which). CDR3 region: CASRFGAVAEVTQYF. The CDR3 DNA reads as TGTGCCAGCAGATTTGGAGCTGTGGCGGAGGTTACGCAGTATTTT.